This is a list of T cell receptor beta chains from one sample in a study of blood T cell repertoires in COVID-19. Produced via immunoSEQ multiplex PCR; TCRdb's table is partial and in-frame only. The sample contains fewer than 350,000 clones, 88% of which appear only once. The sequenced sample was PBMCs or T cells enriched from blood (not recorded which). These receptor sequences come from a young woman who had been exposed to COVID-19. Both conserved end residues are part of each CDR3. D genes are given only for firm matches. Size tells how often a clone was seen (once, few, many) or the class of an expanded clone, and some rows leave it out.

length,J,V,size,D,CDR3,DNA
18,TRBJ1-3,TRBV7-3,.,TRBD1,CASSLSGPGQGSGNTIYF,TGTGCCAGCAGCTTATCAGGGCCGGGACAGGGCTCTGGAAACACCATATATTTT
13,TRBJ2-5,TRBV9,.,TRBD2,CASSFSGTETQYF,TGTGCCAGCAGCTTTAGCGGGACGGAGACCCAGTACTTC
15,TRBJ2-5,TRBV19,.,TRBD1,CASSSGTGGFETQYF,TGTGCCAGTAGTTCCGGGACAGGGGGGTTCGAGACCCAGTACTTC
15,TRBJ1-5,TRBV18,.,.,CASSLKQGPNQPQHF,TGTGCCAGCTCGCTTAAACAGGGACCCAATCAGCCCCAGCATTTT
15,TRBJ2-3,TRBV10-1,few,.,CASSEGLADTDTQYF,TGCGCCAGCAGTGAGGGGTTAGCGGACACAGATACGCAGTATTTT
17,TRBJ1-1,TRBV5-6,.,.,CASSFLSGSVGGTEAFF,TGTGCCAGCAGCTTTCTGTCAGGGTCCGTGGGGGGCACTGAAGCTTTCTTT
14,TRBJ1-1,TRBV11-2,.,.,CASSLGLMNTEAFF,TGTGCCAGCAGCTTAGGACTGATGAACACTGAAGCTTTCTTT
17,TRBJ2-1,TRBV24-1,.,TRBD2,CATSDLMTSGNYNEQFF,TGTGCCACCAGTGACCTCATGACTAGCGGGAATTACAATGAGCAGTTCTTC
16,TRBJ2-2,TRBV9,.,.,CASSVGLAKQTGELFF,TGTGCCAGCAGCGTAGGGCTAGCCAAGCAAACCGGGGAGCTGTTTTTT
14,TRBJ1-6,TRBV30,.,.,CAWNEGGPGSPLHF,TGTGCCTGGAACGAGGGCGGCCCCGGATCACCCCTCCACTTT
14,TRBJ1-4,TRBV9,.,.,CASSVGGLEEKLFF,TGTGCCAGCAGCGTAGGGGGACTTGAAGAAAAACTGTTTTTT
14,TRBJ2-2,TRBV5-6,.,.,CASSLTRVSGELFF,TGTGCCAGCAGCTTGACCAGGGTATCCGGGGAGCTGTTTTTT
14,TRBJ2-5,TRBV6-5,.,.,CASSYSQGGETQYF,TGTGCCAGCAGTTACTCTCAGGGAGGAGAGACCCAGTACTTC
12,TRBJ2-1,TRBV19,.,.,CASSMPPSEQFF,TGTGCCAGTAGTATGCCCCCTAGTGAGCAGTTCTTC
18,TRBJ2-2,TRBV4-1,.,.,CASSQETPSHLITGELFF,TGCGCCAGCAGCCAAGAAACCCCCAGTCACCTTATCACCGGGGAGCTGTTTTTT
12,TRBJ2-7,TRBV19,.,.,CASSTGTYEQYF,TGTGCCAGTAGTACCGGGACCTACGAGCAGTACTTC
13,TRBJ1-1,TRBV5-1,.,.,CASTDRMNTEAFF,TGCGCCAGCACCGACAGGATGAACACTGAAGCTTTCTTT
17,TRBJ2-5,TRBV21-1,.,.,CASGVAGSSISQETQYF,TGTGCCAGCGGGGTGGCGGGCAGCTCGATTTCTCAAGAGACCCAGTACTTC
13,TRBJ1-1,TRBV9,few,.,CASSVGEATEAFF,TGTGCCAGCAGCGTGGGGGAGGCCACTGAAGCTTTCTTT
13,TRBJ2-6,TRBV3-1/TRBV3-2,.,.,CASRQSGANVLTF,TGTGCCAGCAGACAGTCTGGGGCCAACGTCCTGACTTTC
15,TRBJ2-7,TRBV6-5,.,.,CASSYSSGGSYEQYF,TGTGCCAGCAGTTACTCGAGCGGCGGGTCCTACGAGCAGTACTTC
15,TRBJ2-7,TRBV9,.,.,CASSVEAVSSYEQYF,TGTGCCAGCAGCGTAGAGGCGGTAAGCTCCTACGAGCAGTACTTC
13,TRBJ2-3,TRBV10-3,.,.,CAISEQGTDTQYF,TGTGCCATCAGTGAGCAGGGCACAGATACGCAGTATTTT
17,TRBJ2-7,TRBV28,.,TRBD1,CASSLTTPGQGAYEQYF,TGTGCCAGCAGCCTAACTACACCGGGACAGGGGGCTTACGAGCAGTACTTC
14,TRBJ2-1,TRBV7-7,.,TRBD2,CASSTAGAGNEQFF,TGTGCCAGCAGCACAGCGGGAGCGGGGAATGAGCAGTTCTTC
15,TRBJ2-3,TRBV3-1/TRBV3-2,few,.,CASSQGIPGSDTQYF,TGTGCCAGCAGCCAAGGAATCCCGGGATCCGATACGCAGTATTTT
15,TRBJ2-7,TRBV10-1,few,TRBD2,CASSDRTSGPYEQYF,TGCGCCAGCAGTGACCGGACTAGCGGCCCCTACGAGCAGTACTTC
14,TRBJ1-3,TRBV19,.,.,CASSTSPTGNTIYF,TGTGCCAGTAGTACTAGTCCAACTGGAAACACCATATATTTT
14,TRBJ2-3,TRBV2,.,TRBD2,CACIPAGVTDTQYF,TGTGCCTGTATTCCAGCGGGGGTCACAGATACGCAGTATTTT
12,TRBJ1-5,TRBV10-3,.,.,CAIGRANQPQHF,TGTGCCATCGGGAGGGCAAATCAGCCCCAGCATTTT
13,TRBJ2-1,TRBV13,.,.,CASSLGQVGEQFF,TGTGCCAGCAGCTTAGGGCAGGTTGGTGAGCAGTTCTTC
14,TRBJ2-5,TRBV6-5,.,.,CASRPPRVGETQYF,TGTGCCAGCAGACCCCCGAGGGTGGGCGAGACCCAGTACTTC
12,TRBJ2-1,TRBV24-1,.,.,CATSRTIRGQFF,TGTGCCACCAGCCGGACTATTCGGGGGCAGTTCTTC